What follows is one T cell receptor beta chain and its context. The CDR3 spans 15 residues. Germline-derived CDR1 and CDR2 are ENHRY and SYGVKD. Germline trimming cut 5 bases from V and 5 bases from J; bases unmatched to any gene: 10. Researchers took RNA transcripts and amplified TCR beta CDR3 regions from them. Amplification began with first-round RT-PCR using HTBI primers, then second-round multiplex PCR was performed. TCRdb ran MiXCR on the multiplex PCR reads and lists one entry per CDR3 protein. Among almost 750,000 distinct CDR3 sequences, 40% were seen once, and the ten largest hold approximately 46%. These data are taken from a study of Graves' ophthalmopathy and Graves' hyperthyroidism. Overall study: The authors collected peripheral blood at initial diagnosis, before any treatment.

What was sequenced was peripheral blood. The rearrangement links TRBV10-3 to TRBJ2-5; 8 bases align to TRBD2. The sequence was obtained from an adult man with Graves' ophthalmopathy. The CDR3 bases are TGTGCCATCAGTCCCGGGAGGGAGGGTAAGGAGACCCAGTACTTC. This codes for CAISPGREGKETQYF.